Below, 24 T cell receptor beta chains from the same sample are listed, as sequenced in a study of T cells after yellow fever vaccination. TCRdb ran MiXCR on the 5' RACE reads and lists one entry per CDR3 protein. Here the sample spans a few hundred thousand distinct CDR3 sequences, around 7% being singletons. This material consisted of CD4+ T cells sorted from PBMCs, taken 15 days after the yellow fever booster vaccination. All receptors derive from a man aged 25-45 years who received the YFV17D yellow fever vaccine.

The gene calls are TRBV7-2 and TRBJ2-5; 7 nucleotides align to TRBD2. Per the germline V gene, CDR1 is SGHTA and CDR2 is FQGNSA. The CDR3 spans 15 residues. Unmatched junction bases numbered 11, after V lost 5 bases and J lost 5 bases. As DNA, the CDR3 is TGTGCCAGCAGCACCAGACTAGCAGGCTGGGAGACCCAGTACTTC. Translated, it gives CASSTRLAGWETQYF.

This clonotype was counted ten times or more. The rearrangement joins TRBV5-1 to TRBJ2-7, with unresolved D. The V end was cut by 4 bases, the J end by 3 bases, with 8 bases between. This CDR3 has 12 residues. CDR1 is SGHRS, CDR2 YFSETQ, per germline. The CDR3, as DNA: TGCGCCAGCAGCGAAGTACTCTACGAGCAGTACTTC. It translates to CASSEVLYEQYF.

This clonotype was seen a handful of times. V usage is TRBV12-3 or TRBV12-4 and J usage is TRBJ1-2, with 8 bases fitting TRBD1. The CDR3 is 14 residues long. J was trimmed by 9 bases and V by 5 bases; bases with no gene match: 11. Written as DNA, the CDR3 is TGTGCCAGCAGTCAGCCGGGACAGGCGAATAGCTACACCTTC. Translating gives CASSQPGQANSYTF.

This clonotype was detected only once. It may be a read error: a sequence one base away is much more abundant. This chain links TRBV7-2 with TRBJ2-3; no definite D call. This CDR3 spans 15 amino acids. The V gene lost 6 bases and the J gene lost 0 bases, with 13 bases spanning the gap. CDR1 and CDR2 (germline): SGHTA, FQGNSA. For the CDR3, the DNA is TGTGCCAGCAGGGGTCGGTCAGGCAGCACAGATACGCAGTATTTT. Its translation: CASRGRSGSTDTQYF.

This clonotype has more than one count but fewer than ten. The chain carries TRBV6-1 and TRBJ1-2; TRBD1 is a possible D gene (5 bases). CDR1 is MNHNS, CDR2 SASEGT, per germline. The CDR3 has 15 residues. V gave up 6 bases and J gave up 3 bases, with 17 bases separating them. CDR3 loop: CASSLRKGEYYGYTF. CDR3 coding DNA: TGTGCCAGCAGCCTACGGAAAGGGGAATACTATGGCTACACCTTC.

V is TRBV3-1 and J is TRBJ2-1, with D possibly being TRBD2 (7 bases). The CDR3 length is 16 residues. Deletions cut 4 bases from V and 4 bases from J, with 17 bases between. Germline-derived CDR1 and CDR2 are LGHDT and YNNKEL (reference sequence). The CDR3 nucleotides read TGTGCCAGCAGCCCAAGGGGGGAGGGCCGATACAATGAGCAGTTCTTC. Residues: CASSPRGEGRYNEQFF.

This clonotype has a handful of counts. The chain combines TRBV7-2 with TRBJ2-2; the match to TRBD1 covers 7 bases. The V gene end was trimmed by 3 bases and the J gene end by 5 bases; junction bases not matched to a gene: 6. The CDR3 loop spans 15 amino acids. In germline, CDR1 is SGHTA, CDR2 FQGNSA. CDR3 amino acids: CASSFPTGSTGELFF. As DNA, the CDR3 is TGTGCCAGCAGCTTCCCGACAGGGTCGACCGGGGAGCTGTTTTTT.

This clonotype was counted at least ten times. V is TRBV2 and J is TRBJ2-3, with TRBD2 as a possible D gene (6 bases). CDR1 and CDR2 (germline): SNHLY, FYNNEI. V gave up 5 bases and J gave up 6 bases, with 15 bases separating them. This CDR3 spans 14 amino acids. The CDR3: CASSRDSGWDTQYF. Here the CDR3 DNA reads TGTGCCAGCAGTCGTGACAGCGGGTGGGATACGCAGTATTTT.

This clonotype was counted a few times. The V call is TRBV19, the J call TRBJ1-1, with D tentatively TRBD1 (5 bases). The germline V and J ends were trimmed by 6 bases and 0 bases, with 14 bases remaining between them. The CDR3 covers 15 residues. The germline V gene encodes CDR1 LNHDA and CDR2 SQIVND (reference sequence). The CDR3 nucleotides are TGTGCCAGTAGGTTAAGGGGCGGCTTGAACACTGAAGCTTTCTTT. Its protein is CASRLRGGLNTEAFF.

This clonotype was seen ten or more times. The rearrangement uses TRBV20-1 and TRBJ2-3; D might be TRBD2 (6 bases). V lost 3 bases and J 1 base, leaving 11 bases between the germline ends. The CDR3 runs to 14 residues. Germline CDR1 reads DFQATT; CDR2 reads SNEGSKA (reference sequence). CDR3 region: CSASRPGGTDTQYF. The DNA of the CDR3 is TGCAGTGCTAGTCGCCCGGGAGGCACAGATACGCAGTATTTT.

This clonotype was seen ten or more times. CDR3 amino acids: CASSFDPDSNTEAFF. The CDR3 DNA sequence: TGTGCCAGCAGTTTCGACCCCGACAGTAACACTGAAGCTTTCTTT. The rearrangement uses TRBV27 and TRBJ1-1; D might be TRBD1 (5 bases). The ends were cut back, 3 bases at V and 2 bases at J, with 13 bases in the middle. Germline V gene data show CDR1 as MNHEY and CDR2 as SMNVEV (reference sequence). The CDR3 sequence is 15 residues long.

This clonotype was counted many times. This chain connects TRBV7-2 to TRBJ2-5; D gene uncertain. CDR1 is SGHTA, CDR2 FQGNSA, per germline. This CDR3 spans 15 amino acids. Trimming took off 1 base at V and 2 bases at J, with 11 bases between the two ends. CDR3 sequence reads: CASSLGGTQQETQYF. Written as DNA, the CDR3 is TGTGCCAGCAGCTTAGGCGGCACACAGCAAGAGACCCAGTACTTC.

This clonotype was seen only a few times. This chain connects TRBV7-2 to TRBJ1-2, with D unresolved. Germline V CDR1 and CDR2: SGHTA, FQGNSA. CDR3 length equals 15 residues. V was clipped by 2 bases and J by 4 bases, with 14 bases between them. The CDR3 spells CASSLISRDTYGYTF. Here the CDR3 DNA reads TGTGCCAGCAGCTTAATCTCCCGGGATACCTATGGCTACACCTTC.

This clonotype was counted many times. The chain is built from TRBV6-5 and TRBJ2-7, with TRBD1 identical over 8 bases. This CDR3 has 16 residues. Looked up from germline, CDR1 is MNHEY and CDR2 is SVGAGI. Trimming at V came to 5 bases and at J to 0 bases, leaving 9 bases not matched to a gene. CDR3 region: CASSPPRTGSSYEQYF. CDR3 DNA: TGTGCCAGCAGTCCTCCGAGGACAGGGAGCTCCTACGAGCAGTACTTC.

The chain uses TRBV5-4 and TRBJ2-5; 7 nucleotides align to TRBD1. Germline loops: CDR1 SGHNT, CDR2 YYREEE (reference sequence). This CDR3 comprises 14 residues. The J segment lost 4 bases and the V segment lost 3 bases, leaving 6 bases of the junction unmatched. The CDR3 DNA reads TGTGCCAGCAGCTCGCCGACAGGGCTAGAGACCCAGTACTTC. It encodes CASSSPTGLETQYF.

This clonotype was seen a handful of times. For the CDR3, the DNA is TGCGCCAGCAGCCGGGGACGGATGAACACCGGGGAGCTGTTTTTT. Translated: CASSRGRMNTGELFF. The chain employs TRBV23-1 and TRBJ2-2; D is possibly TRBD1 or TRBD2 (5 bases each). TRBV23-1 is filed as an ORF, its function uncertain. V lost 6 bases and J 1 base, leaving 12 bases between the germline ends. The CDR3 consists of 15 residues.

This clonotype was found many times. The J gene is TRBJ2-5, the V gene TRBV5-1; D gene unclear. CDR3 length: 16 amino acids. The germline gives CDR1 SGHRS, CDR2 YFSETQ. The V end lost 0 bases, the J end lost 0 bases, and 12 bases lay between the germline ends. CDR3 in DNA: TGCGCCAGCAGCTTGGGGATTCTTCAATACCAAGAGACCCAGTACTTC. Translating gives CASSLGILQYQETQYF. Full variable domain (outside the CDR3, taken from reference TRBV5-1 and TRBJ2-5): KAGVTQTPRYLIKTRGQQVTLSCSPISGHRSVSWYQQTPGQGLQFLFEYFSETQRNKGNFPGRFSGRQFSNSRSEMNVSTLELGDSALYLCASSLGILQYQETQYFGPGTRLLVL.

As regards this clonotype: The junction departs from the called germline gene at one end, perhaps through a read error. The V call is TRBV12-3 or TRBV12-4, the J call TRBJ2-7; maybe TRBD2 (5 bases). The CDR3 is 14 amino acids. The CDR3 coding sequence is TGTGCCAGCAGTTTGGTGGGAGATTCGTACGAGCAGCACTTC. This translates into CASSLVGDSYEQHF.

A few counts support this clonotype. The V call is TRBV7-2, the J call TRBJ1-2, with TRBD1 matching over 10 bases. Germline V gives CDR1 SGHTA, CDR2 FQGNSA. With 5 bases clipped from V and 8 bases from J, the junction kept 8 bases outside the gene matches. The CDR3 loop spans 14 amino acids. CDR3 sequence reads: CASSARQGAPGYTF. CDR3 nucleotides: TGTGCCAGCAGCGCCCGACAGGGGGCTCCCGGCTACACCTTC. Full variable domain (rest looked up from reference TRBV7-2 and TRBJ1-2): GAGVSQSPSNKVTEKGKDVELRCDPISGHTALYWYRQSLGQGLEFLIYFQGNSAPDKSGLPSDRFSAERTGGSVSTLTIQRTQQEDSAVYLCASSARQGAPGYTFGSGTRLTVV.

This clonotype was counted ten times or more. At one end the junction does not follow the germline gene, possibly because of a read error. The CDR3 loop reads CASSFKETQYF. In DNA, the CDR3 is TGTGCCAGCAGCTTCAAAGAGACCCAGTACTTC. V and J are TRBV5-1 and TRBJ2-5, with unresolved D. From germline, CDR1 is SGHRS and CDR2 YFSETQ. The CDR3 is 11 residues long.

The V gene is TRBV5-6, the J gene TRBJ2-2; 11 bases map to TRBD2. Unmatched junction bases numbered 8, after V lost 5 bases and J lost 5 bases. The V gene's germline CDR1 is SGHDT and CDR2 YYEEEE. The CDR3 totals 16 residues. The chain's CDR3 is CASRITSGSATGELFF. The CDR3, as DNA: TGTGCCAGCAGGATTACTAGCGGGAGTGCAACCGGGGAGCTGTTTTTT.

This clonotype was found a few times. This chain uses TRBV3-1 with TRBJ2-7, with 8 bases fitting TRBD1. V lost 2 bases to trimming and J lost 5 bases; unmatched junction nucleotides: 5. Germline loops: CDR1 LGHDT, CDR2 YNNKEL (reference sequence). There are 14 residues in the CDR3. The CDR3 is CASSQIQGADEQYF. For the CDR3, the DNA is TGTGCCAGCAGCCAAATCCAGGGGGCGGACGAGCAGTACTTC.

The chain uses TRBV25-1 and TRBJ1-1; D not resolved. Between the trimmed V and J ends, which lost 4 bases and 1 base, there was a span of 13 bases. The CDR3 consists of 15 residues. Germline CDR1 and CDR2: MGHDK and SYGVNS. This chain's CDR3 is CASSALGGPNTEAFF. CDR3 in DNA: TGTGCCAGCAGTGCCCTTGGAGGCCCGAACACTGAAGCTTTCTTT.

The sample holds many counts of this clonotype. This chain connects TRBV10-1 to TRBJ2-3, with 7 nucleotides matching TRBD1. This CDR3 has 14 residues. After removal of 5 bases from V and 2 bases from J, the junction contained 4 bases not matched to a gene. CDR1 and CDR2 (germline): WNHNN, SYGVQD (reference sequence). The CDR3 DNA reads as TGCGCCAGCAGTCAGGGACAGTTCACAGATACGCAGTATTTT. Its translation is CASSQGQFTDTQYF.